The subject of this entry is one T cell receptor beta chain. The data stem from a study of T-cell reconstitution after alpha-beta-depleted transplantation in children. During its preparation, the TCRbeta library received unique molecular identifiers. A single record per CDR3 protein comes from TCRdb applying MiXCR to the PCR reads. Of around 670,000 distinct CDR3 sequences listed, over 10% are singletons. Trimming cost V 0 bases and J 3 bases; bases outside gene matches: 6. Germline CDR1 and CDR2: LGHDT and YNNKEL (reference sequence). This CDR3 has 16 residues. The specimen was PBMCs, collected before TCRalphabeta/CD19-depleted stem cell transplant. The genes are TRBV3-1 and TRBJ2-3, with 7 nucleotides matching TRBD2. The TCR comes from a girl aged 2-10 years with congenital amegakaryocytic thrombocytopenia, due to receive a stem cell transplant. CDR3 nucleotide sequence: TGTGCCAGCAGCCAAGATTTGGGAGGGAGTACAGATACGCAGTATTTT. This gives the protein CASSQDLGGSTDTQYF.